One T cell receptor beta chain is described in this entry. Its antigen is not identified. Trimming removed 1 base from V and 4 bases from J; junction bases left unmatched: 7. This CDR3 comprises 15 residues. The germline CDR1 and CDR2 sequences are MDHEN and SYDVKM. This sample is part of a study of cytomegalovirus exposure and HLA in healthy donors. PCR primers comprised 60 Vbeta and 13 Jbeta primers. The method was immunoSEQ multiplex PCR; TCRdb's version includes in-frame clones alone and lacks a portion of them. In total, the table holds approximately 76,000 clones. Nominal health characterized the donors when sampled, though unrecorded immune exposures were likely. Study-wide findings and caveats: Analyses of presence and absence presupposed an approximately uniform sequencing depth across donors. Only CMV serostatus was available as immune exposure information. In a later analysis, HLA-associated beta chains showed higher expansion and lower generation probabilities than comparable chains.

The TCR was taken from a man in his late teens or twenties in good health and CMV-seropositive. The chain combines TRBV28 with TRBJ2-7, with 7 bases that match TRBD2. Sequences were obtained from PBMCs. In DNA form, the CDR3 reads TGTGCCAGCAGTTTATTTGGCGGGAGCTCTTACGAGCAGTACTTC. Translation: CASSLFGGSSYEQYF.